This T cell receptor beta chain is drawn from a study of CXCR3-negative and CXCR3-positive naive CD8 T cells. To note about this clonotype: Antigen: not known.

Through 5' RACE with UMI labels, the TRB cDNA libraries were prepared. TCRdb re-called the 5' RACE reads and gives one entry per CDR3 protein, without DNA. This sample lists tens of thousands of distinct CDR3 sequences; its ten largest clones have roughly 4.4%. Overall study findings and caveats: TRB CDR3s of CXCR3-positive naive cells were more hydrophobic than those of CXCR3-negative naive cells.

CDR3 length: 12 amino acids. Germline loops: CDR1 MNHEY, CDR2 SMNVEV (reference sequence). All CD8+ T cell subsets were sorted in triplicate at fewer than 350,000 cells each. CD45RO-CCR7+CD27+CD95- marked naive CD8+ T cells. The specimen was naive CXCR3+ CD8+ T cells from blood. Subset in this sample: CD45RO-CCR7+CD27+CD95- naive CD8+ T cells expressing CXCR3 (TNR3+). This TCR was recovered from a human donor in good health. Some clones in this sample may be carry-over from other donors' samples. V and J are TRBV27 and TRBJ2-7; TCRdb calls TRBD2, which cannot be checked without DNA. The CDR3 here is CASREGGAEQYF.